A selection of T cell receptor beta chains follows, all from one sample in a study of T-cell memory formation after mild COVID-19. TCRdb reanalysed the 5' RACE reads using MiXCR and keeps one entry per CDR3 protein. Altogether a few hundred thousand distinct CDR3 sequences are present, 15% being singletons, with the ten largest covering around 22%. Sequenced sample: PBMCs or a T cell subset sorted from them (not recorded which). These receptors all come from a man younger than 35 who had mild COVID-19 (a few samples of this study predate the infection). Cell type and time point are not known. The CDR3 runs from the conserved cysteine through the conserved F or W. A D gene is named only where the DNA matches it firmly. The size entry is marked missing in some rows and otherwise reads once, few, many or a size class.

V gene,J gene,CDR3 length,D gene,clone size,CDR3 protein,CDR3 DNA
TRBV15,TRBJ2-5,14,.,.,CATSRDVGEETQYF,TGTGCCACCAGCAGAGATGTGGGAGAGGAGACCCAGTACTTC
TRBV7-2,TRBJ2-3,16,TRBD2,.,CALRPVVAGFADTQYF,TGTGCCCTACGCCCCGTGGTAGCGGGGTTTGCAGATACGCAGTATTTT
TRBV7-9,TRBJ2-3,15,TRBD1,few,CASSWGQGLTDTQYF,TGTGCCAGCAGCTGGGGACAGGGGCTGACAGATACGCAGTATTTT
TRBV9,TRBJ2-5,16,.,few,CASSVDGTGRPETQYF,TGTGCCAGCAGCGTAGATGGTACGGGCCGTCCAGAGACCCAGTACTTC
TRBV7-2,TRBJ2-2,14,.,.,CAGSGTRNTGELFF,TGTGCCGGATCCGGGACGAGGAACACCGGGGAGCTGTTTTTT
TRBV29-1,TRBJ1-2,12,.,.,CSVGATNYGYTF,TGCAGCGTAGGGGCGACTAACTATGGCTACACCTTC
TRBV20-1,TRBJ1-2,14,.,many,CSARERGSLYGYTF,TGCAGTGCTAGAGAGAGGGGCAGCCTCTATGGCTACACCTTC
TRBV6-2/TRBV6-3,TRBJ1-2,14,.,.,CASSYLSGQTGYTF,TGTGCCAGCAGTTACTTGTCGGGACAAACTGGCTACACCTTC
TRBV7-3,TRBJ2-2,14,.,.,CASSRTPNTGELFF,TGTGCCAGCAGCCGGACTCCGAACACCGGGGAGCTGTTTTTT
TRBV4-1,TRBJ2-4,15,.,many,CASSPSALAKNIQYF,TGCGCCAGCAGCCCCTCTGCCCTAGCCAAAAACATTCAGTACTTC
TRBV7-6,TRBJ2-2,16,TRBD1,few,CASSLGTGGDTGELFF,TGTGCCAGCAGCCTCGGGACAGGGGGCGATACCGGGGAGCTGTTTTTT
TRBV6-5,TRBJ1-2,18,TRBD1,few,CASSYSGTGRSANYGYTF,TGTGCCAGCAGTTACTCCGGGACAGGCCGCTCGGCTAACTATGGCTACACCTTC
TRBV15,TRBJ2-5,14,TRBD1,many,CATSSTGGWETQYF,TGTGCCACCAGCAGTACAGGGGGCTGGGAGACCCAGTACTTC
TRBV15,TRBJ2-1,14,.,.,CATSRDYSYNEQFF,TGTGCCACCAGCAGAGATTACTCCTACAATGAGCAGTTCTTC
TRBV28,TRBJ1-1,16,.,.,CASSLGLGPVNTEAFF,TGTGCCAGCAGTCTAGGGTTGGGCCCGGTGAACACTGAAGCTTTCTTT
TRBV6-1,TRBJ2-3,13,.,.,CASKRPDGDTQYF,TGTGCCAGCAAAAGACCGGACGGAGATACGCAGTATTTT
TRBV4-3,TRBJ1-2,16,.,.,CASSQDILDGFYGYTF,TGCGCCAGCAGCCAAGATATATTGGACGGATTCTATGGCTACACCTTC
TRBV27,TRBJ2-2,18,.,few,CASSLPPGQSVNTGELFF,TGTGCCAGCAGTTTACCCCCCGGACAGTCCGTGAACACCGGGGAGCTGTTTTTT
TRBV27,TRBJ1-2,17,.,.,CASRPGAKGRWYYGYTF,TGTGCCAGTCGCCCAGGGGCAAAGGGGAGGTGGTACTATGGCTACACCTTC
TRBV20-1,TRBJ2-3,16,TRBD2,few,CSARDLAGDSTDTQYF,TGCAGTGCTAGAGACCTAGCGGGGGATAGCACAGATACGCAGTATTTT
TRBV12-3/TRBV12-4,TRBJ2-5,14,.,few,CASSPRQRQETQYF,TGTGCCAGCAGTCCCAGACAGCGCCAAGAGACCCAGTACTTC
TRBV5-1,TRBJ2-1,15,.,.,CASSLLGNSYNEQFF,TGCGCCAGCAGCTTACTAGGGAACTCCTACAATGAGCAGTTCTTC
TRBV7-6,TRBJ2-1,20,TRBD2,few,CASSLLARGRGVNLYNEQFF,TGTGCCAGCAGCTTACTAGCGCGAGGGCGGGGGGTCAACCTCTACAATGAGCAGTTCTTC
TRBV28,TRBJ1-2,15,TRBD1,.,CASSPYSDRVYGYTF,TGTGCCAGCAGTCCGTATTCCGACAGGGTCTATGGCTACACCTTC
TRBV7-2,TRBJ2-7,15,TRBD1,many,CASSFSGTGAYEQYF,TGTGCCAGCAGCTTCAGCGGGACAGGGGCCTACGAGCAGTACTTC
TRBV6-5,TRBJ1-2,11,.,few,CASTQGKGYTF,TGTGCCAGCACCCAGGGAAAGGGCTACACCTTC
TRBV18,TRBJ1-1,13,.,many,CASSSTVNTEAFF,TGTGCCAGCTCAAGTACAGTGAACACTGAAGCTTTCTTT
TRBV29-1,TRBJ2-3,14,.,.,CSLIGGGSTDTQYF,TGCAGCCTTATAGGGGGGGGAAGCACAGATACGCAGTATTTT
TRBV15,TRBJ1-1,14,TRBD1,few,CATSRRQGTSEAFF,TGTGCCACCAGCCGGAGACAGGGGACGAGTGAAGCTTTCTTT
TRBV7-2,TRBJ2-3,12,.,.,CASSFAPNTQYF,TGTGCCAGCAGCTTTGCCCCGAATACGCAGTATTTT
TRBV11-2,TRBJ1-3,19,.,few,CASSLESGVSVRSGNTIYF,TGTGCCAGCAGCCTCGAGTCGGGGGTCAGTGTACGCTCTGGAAACACCATATATTTT
TRBV6-6,TRBJ2-1,12,.,few,CASSYSTGEQFF,TGTGCCAGCAGTTACTCGACGGGTGAGCAGTTCTTC
TRBV7-6,TRBJ2-1,15,.,once,CASSLEAATYNEQFF,TGTGCCAGCAGCTTAGAAGCGGCGACCTACAATGAGCAGTTCTTC
TRBV29-1,TRBJ2-5,12,.,few,CSVEGGGETQYF,TGCAGCGTTGAAGGCGGCGGGGAGACCCAGTACTTC
TRBV4-1,TRBJ1-2,14,.,few,CASSQWASDYGYTF,TGCGCCAGCAGCCAGTGGGCGTCTGACTATGGCTACACCTTC
TRBV7-9,TRBJ2-3,12,.,few,CATQGTAGTQYF,TGTGCCACCCAAGGGACCGCGGGTACGCAGTATTTT
TRBV5-4,TRBJ2-3,14,TRBD1,.,CASSQDRRTDTQYF,TGTGCCAGCAGCCAGGACAGGCGCACAGATACGCAGTATTTT
TRBV2,TRBJ1-1,17,TRBD1,few,CASSEPRDRGANTEAFF,TGTGCCAGCAGTGAACCGCGGGACAGGGGAGCGAACACTGAAGCTTTCTTT
TRBV27,TRBJ2-7,14,.,.,CASSLMARAYEQYF,TGTGCCAGCAGTTTAATGGCTAGGGCCTACGAGCAGTACTTC
TRBV7-9,TRBJ2-1,14,TRBD1,few,CASSFGQGINEQFF,TGTGCCAGCAGCTTTGGACAGGGGATCAATGAGCAGTTCTTC
TRBV12-3/TRBV12-4,TRBJ1-5,17,TRBD1,few,CASSPRDRDGVIQPQHF,TGTGCCAGCAGTCCCCGGGACAGGGACGGAGTCATTCAGCCCCAGCATTTT